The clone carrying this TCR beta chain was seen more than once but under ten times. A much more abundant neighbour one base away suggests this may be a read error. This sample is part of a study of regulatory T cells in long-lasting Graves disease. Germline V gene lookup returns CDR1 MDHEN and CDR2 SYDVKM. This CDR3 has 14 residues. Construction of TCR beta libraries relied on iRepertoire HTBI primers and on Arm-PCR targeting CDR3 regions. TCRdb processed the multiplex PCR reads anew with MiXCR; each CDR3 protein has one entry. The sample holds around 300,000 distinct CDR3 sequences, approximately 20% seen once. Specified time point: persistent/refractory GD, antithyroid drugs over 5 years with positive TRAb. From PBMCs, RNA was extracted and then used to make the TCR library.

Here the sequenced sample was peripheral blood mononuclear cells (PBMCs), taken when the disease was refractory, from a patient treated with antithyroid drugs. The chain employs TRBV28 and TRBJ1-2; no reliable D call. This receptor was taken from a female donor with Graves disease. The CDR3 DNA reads TGTGCCAGCGGTTTACGCCTCCTTCTCTATGGCTACACCTTC. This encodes CASGLRLLLYGYTF.